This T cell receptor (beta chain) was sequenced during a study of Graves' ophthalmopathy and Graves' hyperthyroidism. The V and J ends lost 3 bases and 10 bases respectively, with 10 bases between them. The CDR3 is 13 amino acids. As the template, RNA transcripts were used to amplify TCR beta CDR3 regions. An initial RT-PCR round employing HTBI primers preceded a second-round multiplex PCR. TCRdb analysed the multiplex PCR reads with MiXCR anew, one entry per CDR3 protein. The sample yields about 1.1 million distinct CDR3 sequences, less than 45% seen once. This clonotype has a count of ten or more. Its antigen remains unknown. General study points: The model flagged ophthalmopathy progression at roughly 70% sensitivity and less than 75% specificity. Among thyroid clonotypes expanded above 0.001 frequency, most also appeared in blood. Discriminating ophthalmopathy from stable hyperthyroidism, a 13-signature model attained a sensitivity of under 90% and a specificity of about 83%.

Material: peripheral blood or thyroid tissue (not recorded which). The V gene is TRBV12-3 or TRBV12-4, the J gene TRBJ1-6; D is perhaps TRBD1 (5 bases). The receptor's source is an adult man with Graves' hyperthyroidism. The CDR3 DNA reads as TGTGCCAGCAGTTTGACAGAATCATCACCCCTCCACTTT. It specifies CASSLTESSPLHF.